Each of the 10 T cell receptor beta chains below was sequenced from the same sample in a study of cytotoxic CD8 clonotypes in ibrutinib-treated CLL. Only in-frame clones appear in the TCRdb table, and some are missing; sequencing was by immunoSEQ multiplex PCR. The data hold about 160,000 clones, with roughly four fifths observed a single time. Specimen: PBMCs, collected after 12 months of ibrutinib treatment. All receptors come from a human donor with chronic lymphocytic leukemia.

This clone was observed a few times. The chain joins TRBV6-1 to TRBJ1-5; D gene uncertain. Germline V gene sequence: CDR1 MNHNS, CDR2 SASEGT. The CDR3 totals 14 residues. V lost 1 base and J 3 bases, leaving 7 bases between the germline ends. The DNA for the CDR3 is TGTGCCAGCAGTGAAGGGACTTACAATCAGCCCCAGCATTTT. Its protein is CASSEGTYNQPQHF.

This rearrangement joins TRBV5-4 to TRBJ2-3; TRBD2 aligns across 11 bases. Germline V CDR1 and CDR2: SGHNT, YYREEE (reference sequence). Trimming cost V 4 bases and J 0 bases; bases outside gene matches: 7. The CDR3 spans 17 residues. The CDR3 spells CASSPKTSGVSTDTQYF. The CDR3 coding sequence is TGTGCCAGCAGCCCCAAGACTAGCGGGGTTAGCACAGATACGCAGTATTTT. The full variable domain, in which reference TRBV5-4 and TRBJ2-3 provide the parts outside the CDR3, is ETGVTQSPTHLIKTRGQQVTLRCSSQSGHNTVSWYQQALGQGPQFIFQYYREEENGRGNFPPRFSGLQFPNYSSELNVNALELDDSALYLCASSPKTSGVSTDTQYFGPGTRLTVL.

In this sample, this clone turned up a few times. The chain links TRBV6-6 to TRBJ2-1, with D uncertain. V lost 7 bases and J 4 bases, leaving 11 bases between the germline ends. Looked up from germline, CDR1 is MNHNY and CDR2 is SVGAGI (reference sequence). The CDR3 is made up of 13 amino acids. The CDR3, as DNA: TGTGCCAGCAAGGGCTCAGAGTACAATGAGCAGTTCTTC. It specifies CASKGSEYNEQFF.

J is TRBJ1-5 and V is TRBV5-8; D call uncertain. Germline CDR1 SGHTS, CDR2 YDEGEE. V lost 4 bases, J lost 3 bases, and 11 bases lay in between. The CDR3 totals 14 residues. The CDR3 sequence is CASSKIQNNQPQHF. The CDR3 nucleotides read TGTGCCAGCAGCAAGATCCAGAACAATCAGCCCCAGCATTTT.

The chain links TRBV19 to TRBJ1-2; D unclear. CDR3 length: 14 amino acids. V was clipped by 2 bases and J by 7 bases, with 14 bases between them. The germline V gene has CDR1 LNHDA and CDR2 SQIVND (reference sequence). The CDR3: CASSISPGAGGYTF. The CDR3, as DNA: TGTGCCAGTAGTATATCCCCCGGCGCGGGTGGCTACACCTTC. Together with reference TRBV19 and TRBJ1-2, the CDR3 gives the full variable domain: DGGITQSPKYLFRKEGQNVTLSCEQNLNHDAMYWYRQDPGQGLRLIYYSQIVNDFQKGDIAEGYSVSREKKESFPLTVTSAQKNPTAFYLCASSISPGAGGYTFGSGTRLTVV.

The CDR3 DNA reads TGTGCCAGCAGGCAGGACAGTTTAAACACTGAAGCTTTCTTT. This codes for CASRQDSLNTEAFF. The J gene is TRBJ1-1, the V gene TRBV5-5; perhaps TRBD1 as D (6 bases). CDR1 is SGHKS and CDR2 is YYEKEE in the germline V gene (reference sequence). This CDR3 is built from 14 residues. V dropped 5 bases and J dropped 2 bases, with 13 bases sitting between them.

On this clone: The sample holds other DNA sequences that translate to the same CDR3. V usage is TRBV7-2 and J usage is TRBJ1-4, with TRBD1 matching over 7 bases. V lost 4 bases, J lost 7 bases, and 6 bases stayed unmatched. Germline CDR1 SGHTA, CDR2 FQGNSA. The CDR3 has 14 residues. For the CDR3, the DNA is TGTGCCAGCAGCTCAGACAGGGTTGTTGAAAAACTGTTTTTT. It yields the protein CASSSDRVVEKLFF. Combining the CDR3 with reference TRBV7-2 and TRBJ1-4 gives the whole variable domain GAGVSQSPSNKVTEKGKDVELRCDPISGHTALYWYRQSLGQGLEFLIYFQGNSAPDKSGLPSDRFSAERTGGSVSTLTIQRTQQEDSAVYLCASSSDRVVEKLFFGSGTQLSVL.

The chain links TRBV29-1 to TRBJ1-1; 12 bases match TRBD1. The length of the CDR3 is 21 residues. The ends lost 7 bases at V and 4 bases at J; junction bases unmatched: 28. Germline lookup yields CDR1 SQVTM and CDR2 ANQGSEA. The CDR3 DNA is TGCAGCGGTCAAGCCGCCCGGGACAGGGGGCACCACCGTGGGGGTCTCACTGAAGCTTTCTTT. It specifies CSGQAARDRGHHRGGLTEAFF.

The rearrangement uses TRBV7-2 and TRBJ1-2; maybe TRBD1 (5 bases). V lost 1 base, J lost 6 bases, and 15 bases lay in between. The length of the CDR3 is 15 residues. CDR1 is SGHTA and CDR2 is FQGNSA in the germline V gene. The CDR3 DNA sequence: TGTGCCAGCAGCTTAGGGACAAACAATTATGATGGCTACACCTTC. Protein: CASSLGTNNYDGYTF.

This chain uses TRBV19 with TRBJ2-1; 13 bases line up with TRBD2. Trimming took 5 bases from V and 6 from J; bases not matched to a gene: 4. From germline, CDR1 is LNHDA and CDR2 SQIVND (reference sequence). The CDR3 spans 15 residues. In nucleotides, the CDR3 is TGTGCCAGTAGTGCCCGACTAGCGGGGGGCAATGAGCAGTTCTTC. Its translation is CASSARLAGGNEQFF.